Each of the 32 T cell receptor beta chains below was sequenced from the same sample in a study of blood T cells in healthy people across ages (dated by TCRdb to the mid-2010s). The library was produced with 5' RACE. Sequenced using an Illumina HiSeq 2500. The second PCR ran for roughly 6 to 11 cycles and used a J-beta primer mix along with a sample-barcoded 5' primer. TCRdb passed the public sequencing reads through fastp at Q25 and MiXCR, retaining productive beta sequences. Every entry covers one CDR3 protein and lists the most common genes and DNA from its rows. The sample table shows about 640,000 distinct CDR3 sequences, and under 30% are seen once. Less than 20% of the sample is taken by the ten largest. Sequencing was performed on blood. These TCRs come from a woman older than 75 in good health.

This clonotype was seen many times. V and J are TRBV7-2 and TRBJ1-1; D ambiguous. The CDR3 extends over 13 amino acids. V lost 4 bases, J lost 1 base, and 7 bases lay in between. CDR1 is SGHTA, CDR2 FQGNSA, per germline. The CDR3 reads CASSSGKNTEAFF. The DNA of the CDR3 is TGTGCCAGCAGCTCGGGGAAGAACACTGAAGCTTTCTTT.

Turning to this clonotype: This clone may be a read error of a much larger clone one base away. This rearrangement joins TRBV7-6 to TRBJ2-5; D remains ambiguous. Germline-derived CDR1 and CDR2 are SGHVS and FNYEAQ. V was trimmed by 3 bases and J by 11 bases, leaving 16 bases between them. The CDR3 is made up of 13 amino acids. The CDR3 region has the DNA TGTGCCAGCAGCTTCAAGGAAGAGTCTGAGCAGTACTTC. Its translation: CASSFKEESEQYF.

In this sample, this clonotype turned up many times. CDR3 sequence: CASSLEQGTGYGYTF. CDR3 nucleotide sequence: TGTGCCAGCAGCTTAGAACAGGGGACCGGCTATGGCTACACCTTC. J is TRBJ1-2 and V is TRBV7-6; the match to TRBD1 covers 7 bases. V shed 1 base, J shed 4 bases, and the junction held 6 bases outside the gene matches. The CDR3 sequence is 15 residues long. Looked up from germline, CDR1 is SGHVS and CDR2 is FNYEAQ.

This clonotype has ten or more counts. CDR3 residues: CASNQRRGYTF. The DNA of the CDR3 is TGTGCCAGCAATCAACGTAGGGGCTACACCTTC. This chain joins TRBV28 and TRBJ1-2, with D hard to call. V was trimmed by 7 bases and J by 8 bases, leaving 11 bases between them. Looked up from germline, CDR1 is MDHEN and CDR2 is SYDVKM. The CDR3 sequence is 11 residues long.

This chain joins TRBV7-2 and TRBJ1-1; TRBD1 is a possible D gene (6 bases). CDR3 length: 14 residues. The ends were cut back, 1 base at V and 7 bases at J, with 13 bases in the middle. Germline V gives CDR1 SGHTA, CDR2 FQGNSA. The CDR3 DNA reads as TGTGCCAGCAGCTTAGGGGGGGCCCAACATGAAGCTTTCTTT. It specifies CASSLGGAQHEAFF. Together with reference TRBV7-2 and TRBJ1-1, the CDR3 gives the full variable domain: GAGVSQSPSNKVTEKGKDVELRCDPISGHTALYWYRQSLGQGLEFLIYFQGNSAPDKSGLPSDRFSAERTGGSVSTLTIQRTQQEDSAVYLCASSLGGAQHEAFFGQGTRLTVV.

In this sample, this clonotype turned up a few times. The J gene is TRBJ2-3, the V gene TRBV7-3; D unresolved. The V end lost 5 bases, the J end lost 8 bases, and 14 bases lay between the germline ends. The CDR3 has 13 amino acids. Per the germline V gene, CDR1 is SGHTA and CDR2 is FQGTGA. The chain's CDR3 is CASSLYSPGTQYF. The CDR3 DNA reads TGTGCCAGCAGCCTGTACAGTCCGGGTACGCAGTATTTT.

This clonotype was seen many times. This chain connects TRBV5-1 to TRBJ2-3; D remains ambiguous. CDR1 SGHRS and CDR2 YFSETQ come from the germline V gene. The CDR3 runs to 15 residues. Trimming cost V 4 bases and J 5 bases, with 17 bases left between them. This CDR3 reads CASSPDFKRRDTQYF. The CDR3 DNA reads as TGCGCCAGCAGCCCTGACTTTAAGCGTCGAGATACGCAGTATTTT.

This clonotype was detected ten times or more. This chain joins TRBV3-1 and TRBJ1-5; D gene uncertain. Germline V lookup: CDR1 LGHDT, CDR2 YNNKEL (reference sequence). The CDR3 length is 14 residues. V lost 1 base, J lost 4 bases, and 8 bases lay in between. The CDR3, as DNA: TGTGCCAGCAGCCAAGCTCGCTCAAATCAGCCCCAGCATTTT. It yields the protein CASSQARSNQPQHF.

V usage is TRBV18 and J usage is TRBJ2-2, with no clear D. Looked up from germline, CDR1 is KGHSH and CDR2 is LQKENI. The CDR3 is 12 amino acids. The germline V and J ends were trimmed by 6 bases and 3 bases, with 5 bases remaining between them. The DNA for the CDR3 is TGTGCCAGCTCCGGAGACACCGGGGAGCTGTTTTTT. Translating it yields CASSGDTGELFF.

This clonotype was detected a few times. V usage is TRBV6-2 or TRBV6-3 and J usage is TRBJ1-1; D is possibly TRBD1 (5 bases). The CDR3 loop spans 15 amino acids. Trimming removed 5 bases from V and 2 bases from J, with 15 bases in between. CDR1 is MNHEY, CDR2 SVGEGT, per germline. CDR3 sequence reads: CASSKRGQGNTEAFF. The CDR3 region has the DNA TGTGCCAGCAGTAAGCGGGGCCAGGGAAACACTGAAGCTTTCTTT.

In its sample, this clonotype was seen a few times. The J gene is TRBJ1-1, the V gene TRBV20-1; a weak D match, TRBD1 (6 bases). Trimming shortened V by 8 bases and J by 7 bases, and 11 bases separated the two germline ends. The CDR3 contains 10 residues. The germline CDR1 and CDR2 sequences are DFQATT and SNEGSKA (reference sequence). The chain's CDR3 is CSKGDREAFF. The CDR3, as DNA: TGCAGTAAGGGGGATCGTGAAGCTTTCTTT.

This clonotype was counted a single time. The V gene is TRBV7-3, the J gene TRBJ2-1; possible D gene TRBD1, 5 bases. In germline, CDR1 is SGHTA, CDR2 FQGTGA. The CDR3 is 14 amino acids. Trimming left V 7 bases short and J 7 bases short, with 17 bases between. CDR3 in DNA: TGTGCCAGCATGACCGAGTCAGGGCCGAATGAGCAGTTCTTC. Protein sequence: CASMTESGPNEQFF.

As concerns this clonotype: A much larger clone is a single base away; this may be a read error. V and J are TRBV6-2 or TRBV6-3 and TRBJ2-5; D is unresolved. Germline V gene lookup returns CDR1 MNHEY and CDR2 SVGEGT. The CDR3 sequence is 12 residues long. The CDR3 is CDSTPFGETQYF. For the CDR3, the DNA is TGTGACAGCACCCCTTTCGGAGAGACCCAGTACTTC.

This clonotype came up many times. The V and J genes are TRBV30 and TRBJ2-1, with TRBD1 matching 9 bases. Germline CDR1 reads GTSNPN; CDR2 reads SVGIG (reference sequence). With V trimmed by 2 bases and J by 3 bases, 11 bases remained unmatched. The CDR3 extends over 17 amino acids. CDR3 in amino acids: CAWSKPGTGTFYNEQFF. The CDR3 nucleotides read TGTGCCTGGAGTAAACCCGGGACAGGGACCTTCTACAATGAGCAGTTCTTC.

This clonotype was detected ten times or more. The DNA of the CDR3 is TGTGCCAGCAGCTCCTTTAGCGGGGGCCCCGCCGAGCAGTACTTC. It encodes CASSSFSGGPAEQYF. The chain has TRBV9 and TRBJ2-7; 9 bases fit TRBD2. The germline gives CDR1 SGDLS, CDR2 YYNGEE. CDR3 length equals 15 residues. Trimming at V came to 4 bases and at J to 6 bases, leaving 11 bases not matched to a gene. The full variable domain, in which reference TRBV9 and TRBJ2-7 provide the parts outside the CDR3, is DSGVTQTPKHLITATGQRVTLRCSPRSGDLSVYWYQQSLDQGLQFLIQYYNGEERAKGNILERFSAQQFPDLHSELNLSSLELGDSALYFCASSSFSGGPAEQYFGPGTRLTVT.

V gene TRBV10-3 combines with J gene TRBJ1-1, with 10 bases that match TRBD1. J gave up 7 bases and V 7 bases, and 9 bases lay outside the gene matches. The CDR3 spans 14 residues. The germline gives CDR1 ENHRY, CDR2 SYGVKD. The CDR3 DNA sequence: TGTGCCATCACTCCCGGGACAGGGGAAAATGAAGCTTTCTTT. Amino acids: CAITPGTGENEAFF.

Ten or more counts support this clonotype. The chain links TRBV7-3 to TRBJ1-2; TRBD1 matches 7 bases. Trimming took 0 bases from V and 8 from J; bases not matched to a gene: 3. Germline V lookup: CDR1 SGHTA, CDR2 FQGTGA. The CDR3 spans 13 residues. In DNA form, the CDR3 reads TGTGCCAGCAGCTTAACACCGGGACAGGGCTACACCTTC. As protein: CASSLTPGQGYTF. Full variable domain (outside the CDR3, taken from reference TRBV7-3 and TRBJ1-2): GAGVSQTPSNKVTEKGKYVELRCDPISGHTALYWYRQSLGQGPEFLIYFQGTGAADDSGLPNDRFFAVRPEGSVSTLKIQRTERGDSAVYLCASSLTPGQGYTFGSGTRLTVV.

This clonotype was detected only a few times. V usage is TRBV20-1 and J usage is TRBJ1-1, with D tentatively TRBD1 (5 bases). This CDR3 spans 11 amino acids. V dropped 6 bases and J dropped 4 bases, with 9 bases sitting between them. The V gene's germline CDR1 is DFQATT and CDR2 SNEGSKA (reference sequence). The CDR3 sequence: CSASRGTEAFF. The CDR3 nucleotides read TGCAGTGCGAGTAGGGGCACTGAAGCTTTCTTT.

This clonotype was counted a few times. Given a much more abundant clone one base away, this may be a read error. The V gene is TRBV19, the J gene TRBJ2-7, with D tentatively TRBD1 (6 bases). Trimming pared 5 bases from V and 7 bases from J, leaving 21 bases between. The CDR3 loop spans 15 amino acids. CDR1 LNHDA and CDR2 SQIVND come from the germline V gene (reference sequence). This CDR3 reads CASSLRDNSYNEQYF. The CDR3 bases are TGTGCCAGTAGTCTCCGGGACAACTCCTACAATGAGCAGTACTTC.

Concerning this clonotype: One end of the junction varies from germline; a read error may be responsible. The V and J genes are TRBV24-1 and TRBJ2-2; D is possibly TRBD1 or TRBD2 (6 bases each). The CDR3 has 15 residues. Germline CDR1 reads KGHDR; CDR2 reads SFDVKD. DNA of the CDR3: TGTGCCACCAGTAGTGGGGGGCTCAACACCGGGGAGCGGTTTTTT. Residues: CATSSGGLNTGERFF.

In this sample, this clonotype turned up many times. The chain links TRBV11-2 to TRBJ2-7, with D perhaps assigned TRBD1 or TRBD2 (5 bases each). CDR1 is SGHAT and CDR2 is FQNNGV in the germline V gene. The V end lost 7 bases, the J end lost 1 base, and 14 bases lay between the germline ends. The CDR3 has 14 amino acids. The CDR3 sequence is CASKRRDVSYEQYF. The DNA of the CDR3 is TGTGCCAGCAAGAGAAGGGACGTTTCCTACGAGCAGTACTTC. Full variable domain (outside the CDR3, taken from reference TRBV11-2 and TRBJ2-7): EAGVAQSPRYKIIEKRQSVAFWCNPISGHATLYWYQQILGQGPKLLIQFQNNGVVDDSQLPKDRFSAERLKGVDSTLKIQPAKLEDSAVYLCASKRRDVSYEQYFGPGTRLTVT.

Ten or more counts support this clonotype. J is TRBJ2-7 and V is TRBV10-3; no clear D. Germline CDR1 is ENHRY and CDR2 is SYGVKD. The V end lost 4 bases, the J end lost 4 bases, and 8 bases lay between the germline ends. This CDR3 is 12 amino acids long. In DNA, the CDR3 is TGTGCCATCAGTGCCCTTGGTTACGAGCAGTACTTC. This translates into CAISALGYEQYF.

This clonotype was counted at least ten times. The chain recombines TRBV27 with TRBJ2-7; no reliable D call. V was clipped by 7 bases and J by 0 bases, with 10 bases between them. The CDR3 runs to 13 residues. Germline V gene data show CDR1 as MNHEY and CDR2 as SMNVEV (reference sequence). This CDR3 is CASMFLSSYEQYF. The CDR3, as DNA: TGTGCCAGCATGTTCTTGAGCTCCTACGAGCAGTACTTC.

This clonotype has at least ten counts. The chain is built from TRBV2 and TRBJ1-5; D not certain. Germline V gene lookup returns CDR1 SNHLY and CDR2 FYNNEI. CDR3 length equals 16 residues. V gave up 10 bases and J gave up 1 base, with 20 bases separating them. In DNA form, the CDR3 reads TGTGCCACCGGAGCCCGGGGAGGCCGCAGCAATCAGCCCCAGCATTTT. Amino acids: CATGARGGRSNQPQHF. The full variable domain, completed using reference TRBV2 and TRBJ1-5, is EPEVTQTPSHQVTQMGQEVILRCVPISNHLYFYWYRQILGQKVEFLVSFYNNEISEKSEIFDDQFSVERPDGSNFTLKIRSTKLEDSAMYFCATGARGGRSNQPQHFGDGTRLSIL.

By share, this clonotype ranks as medium-sized. The genes are TRBV29-1 and TRBJ2-7; D remains unclear. The CDR3 extends over 11 amino acids. The germline CDR1 and CDR2 sequences are SQVTM and ANQGSEA. Trimming shortened V by 0 bases and J by 5 bases, and 5 bases separated the two germline ends. This CDR3 reads CSVEESHEQYF. In nucleotides, the CDR3 is TGCAGCGTTGAAGAATCCCACGAGCAGTACTTC.

A note on this clonotype: The CDR3 carries no conserved terminal phenylalanine or tryptophan, so it likely arises from a read error. The gene calls are TRBV20-1 and TRBJ2-5; D is perhaps TRBD1 or TRBD2 (5 bases each). V shed 1 base and J shed 5 bases, with 5 bases lying between them. The germline V gene encodes CDR1 DFQATT and CDR2 SNEGSKA (reference sequence). This CDR3 contains 11 residues. CDR3: CSARGGETQYI. The DNA of the CDR3 is TGCAGTGCTAGAGGGGGGGAGACCCAGTACATC.

This chain connects TRBV20-1 to TRBJ1-5; D is uncertain. From germline, CDR1 is DFQATT and CDR2 SNEGSKA (reference sequence). V was pared by 3 bases and J by 6 bases, with 12 bases between. The CDR3 loop spans 13 amino acids. The CDR3: CSASSGSSQPQHF. The DNA for the CDR3 is TGCAGTGCTAGTTCGGGATCCAGTCAGCCCCAGCATTTT.

The genes are TRBV29-1 and TRBJ1-1; D is possibly TRBD1 (6 bases). This CDR3 comprises 14 residues. The V and J ends lost 5 bases and 5 bases respectively, with 18 bases between them. Germline V CDR1 and CDR2: SQVTM, ANQGSEA. The CDR3 nucleotides are TGCAGCGTTCGTGGGGGGGGCTGGTATACTGAAGCTTTCTTT. Protein: CSVRGGGWYTEAFF.

This clonotype was observed a single time. The chain has TRBV30 and TRBJ1-1, with D tentatively TRBD1 (5 bases). This CDR3 is 12 amino acids long. Looked up from germline, CDR1 is GTSNPN and CDR2 is SVGIG (reference sequence). Between the trimmed V and J ends, which lost 3 bases and 3 bases, there was a span of 8 bases. The chain's CDR3 is CAWRDSHTEAFF. DNA of the CDR3: TGTGCCTGGAGAGACAGTCACACTGAAGCTTTCTTT.

In the case of this clonotype: A much bigger clone sits one base away, suggesting this may be a read error. The V gene is TRBV12-3 or TRBV12-4, the J gene TRBJ2-3, with D possibly matching TRBD2 (6 bases). V lost 7 bases to trimming and J lost 4 bases, with 24 bases between them. This CDR3 has 17 amino acids. The CDR3 sequence is CASTPRSTGVGADTQYF. The CDR3 DNA reads TGTGCCAGCACTCCGAGGTCCACGGGGGTCGGCGCAGATACGCAGTATTTT.

This clonotype was recorded at least ten times. This chain joins TRBV30 and TRBJ2-7; a weak D match, TRBD1 (6 bases). The CDR3 loop spans 11 amino acids. Per germline, CDR1 GTSNPN and CDR2 SVGIG (reference sequence). V gave up 7 bases and J gave up 3 bases, with 10 bases separating them. CDR3 nucleotides: TGTGCCTCTATGGACAGCTACGAGCAGTACTTC. It yields the protein CASMDSYEQYF. The full variable domain, its missing parts supplied by reference TRBV30 and TRBJ2-7, is SQTIHQWPATLVQPVGSPLSLECTVEGTSNPNLYWYRQAAGRGLQLLFYSVGIGQISSEVPQNLSASRPQDRQFILSSKKLLLSDSGFYLCASMDSYEQYFGPGTRLTVT.

The V and J genes are TRBV6-1 and TRBJ2-1; D call uncertain. Germline CDR1 is MNHNS and CDR2 is SASEGT. Trimming removed 3 bases from V and 9 bases from J, with 12 bases in between. The CDR3 is 13 amino acids. The DNA of the CDR3 is TGTGCCAGCAGTGAGACGGTCTGGGGTGAGCAGTTCTTC. Its translation: CASSETVWGEQFF.